One sample yielded the 3 T cell receptor beta chains listed below, sequenced in a study of T-cell reconstitution after alpha-beta-depleted transplantation in children. The TCRbeta library was prepared with unique molecular identifiers. TCRdb passed the PCR reads through MiXCR, listing each CDR3 protein once. This sample has approximately 520,000 distinct CDR3 sequences, with roughly an eighth found just once. This sample comprised PBMCs, mostly from graft donor cells, obtained 180 days after TCRalphabeta/CD19-depleted stem cell transplant. The receptor set was obtained from a female patient between 2 and 15 years old who had a stem cell transplant for aplastic anemia, so the T cells may come from the graft donor.

V usage is TRBV29-1 and J usage is TRBJ1-1, with unresolved D. CDR3 length equals 14 residues. Germline-derived CDR1 and CDR2 are SQVTM and ANQGSEA. V gave up 2 bases and J gave up 0 bases, with 10 bases separating them. The CDR3 region is CSVEILALNTEAFF. The CDR3, as DNA: TGCAGCGTTGAAATCTTGGCATTGAACACTGAAGCTTTCTTT.

This clonotype was detected only a few times. The chain couples TRBV6-5 to TRBJ2-7; 8 bases are shared with TRBD2. J was trimmed by 3 bases and V by 4 bases; bases with no gene match: 11. The CDR3 extends over 16 amino acids. The germline gives CDR1 MNHEY, CDR2 SVGAGI. As DNA, the CDR3 is TGTGCCAGCAGTTCTACCCAGCGGGGGATTTTCTACGAGCAGTACTTC. Protein sequence: CASSSTQRGIFYEQYF.

This clonotype was found a few times. This rearrangement joins TRBV5-1 to TRBJ2-7, with D possibly being TRBD2 (5 bases). This CDR3 has 12 residues. The germline V gene has CDR1 SGHRS and CDR2 YFSETQ. V was shortened by 0 bases and J by 7 bases, with 8 bases between the two germline ends. CDR3 in DNA: TGCGCCAGCAGCTTGGTAGGAGGTGAGCAGTACGTC. Translated: CASSLVGGEQYV.